This TCR beta chain was recovered during a study of blood T cells in healthy people across ages. Study results and caveats: It was the long-lived donors that had more naive CD4+ cells and higher diversity than aged donors. In older individuals, TCR beta diversity per million T cells was lower, falling roughly linearly with age.

This clonotype was found a few times. What it binds is not known. A second PCR of 7 to 11 cycles used a sample-barcoded 5' primer and a J-beta primer mix. TCRdb fed the 5' RACE reads into MiXCR, producing one record per CDR3 protein. This table holds a few hundred thousand distinct CDR3 sequences, roughly a quarter found once. In each sample, at least 6.5 million PBMCs were isolated. CDR3 length: 15 residues. V trimming: 4 bases; J trimming: 3 bases; junction bases outside the gene matches: 7. The germline CDR1 and CDR2 sequences are SGHDT and YYEEEE. These sequences were also reported in another study, on T cells of mothers and their children.

The clonotype originates from a boy aged 2 to 9 in good health. The sequencing input was blood. This chain joins TRBV5-6 and TRBJ2-1, with 7 bases that match TRBD2. CDR3 bases: TGTGCCAGCAGCGGGGGAGGGGCCTTCTACAATGAGCAGTTCTTC. Amino acid sequence: CASSGGGAFYNEQFF. The full variable domain, in which reference TRBV5-6 and TRBJ2-1 provide the parts outside the CDR3, is DAGVTQSPTHLIKTRGQQVTLRCSPKSGHDTVSWYQQALGQGPQFIFQYYEEEERQRGNFPDRFSGHQFPNYSSELNVNALLLGDSALYLCASSGGGAFYNEQFFGPGTRLTVL.